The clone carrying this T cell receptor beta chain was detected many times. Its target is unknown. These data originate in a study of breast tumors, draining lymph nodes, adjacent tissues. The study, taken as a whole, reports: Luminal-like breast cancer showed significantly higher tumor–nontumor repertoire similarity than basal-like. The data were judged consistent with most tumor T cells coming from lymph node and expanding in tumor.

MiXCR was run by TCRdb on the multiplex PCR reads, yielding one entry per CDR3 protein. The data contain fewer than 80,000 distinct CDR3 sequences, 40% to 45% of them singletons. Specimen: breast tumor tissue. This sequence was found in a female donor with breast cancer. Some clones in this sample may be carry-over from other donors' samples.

DNA of the CDR3: TGTGCCATCAGTGAGCGACAGTCAACTAATGAAAAACTGTTTTTT. It yields the protein CAISERQSTNEKLFF. The chain uses TRBV10-3 and TRBJ1-4, with D possibly TRBD1 on 5 matching bases. The CDR3 is made up of 15 amino acids. Per germline, CDR1 ENHRY and CDR2 SYGVKD. Trimming cost V 2 bases and J 0 bases, with 7 bases left between them.